This T cell receptor (beta chain) comes out of a study of memory CD4+ T cells and cytomegalovirus serostatus. Repertoires were generated with immunoSEQ multiplex PCR, while TCRdb's copy carries only in-frame clones and drops some. The data show about 75,000 clones, around four fifths seen once. The sort gate was single viable CD3+CD4+CD8-CD45RO+ cells for memory CD4+ T cells. This clone showed up just a few times. This TCR came from an adult in good health and CMV-seropositive. Sequencing was done on a sample of memory CD4+ T cells from blood.

CDR3 sequence reads: CASQGSRYGYTF. The CDR3 DNA reads as TGTGCCAGCCAGGGATCCCGCTATGGCTACACCTTC. The gene calls are TRBV6-6 and TRBJ1-2; tentatively, D is TRBD1 (5 bases). Germline loops: CDR1 MNHNY, CDR2 SVGAGI (reference sequence). The CDR3 has 12 residues. Trimming removed 8 bases from V and 4 bases from J, with 11 bases in between.